This T cell receptor beta chain emerged from a study of post-analysis software for immune sequencing data. The overall study: In terms of disease course, relapsing-remitting, secondary progressive and progressive-relapsing multiple sclerosis were included. Study outcomes and limitations: Compared with controls, patients had more of about five TRBV segments, including TRBV5-6, TRBV5-1 and TRBV20-1.

Worth noting for this clonotype: Its antigen is currently unknown.

Trimming at V came to 6 bases and at J to 5 bases, leaving 5 bases not matched to a gene. Germline V gene lookup returns CDR1 SGHDT and CDR2 YYEEEE. The length of the CDR3 is 13 residues. Unique molecular identifiers tagged the TCR beta cDNA libraries. Using its own MiXCR run on the PCR reads, TCRdb lists one record per CDR3 protein. The table shows hundreds of thousands of distinct CDR3 sequences, with 55% to 60% occurring only once. The sequence came from a girl aged 2 to 10 with multiple sclerosis. The J gene is TRBJ2-7, the V gene TRBV5-6, with 10 nucleotides matching TRBD2. Material for sequencing was blood. In DNA form, the CDR3 reads TGTGCCAGCACCCTAGCGGGAGTAAACGAGCAGTACGTC. It yields the protein CASTLAGVNEQYV.